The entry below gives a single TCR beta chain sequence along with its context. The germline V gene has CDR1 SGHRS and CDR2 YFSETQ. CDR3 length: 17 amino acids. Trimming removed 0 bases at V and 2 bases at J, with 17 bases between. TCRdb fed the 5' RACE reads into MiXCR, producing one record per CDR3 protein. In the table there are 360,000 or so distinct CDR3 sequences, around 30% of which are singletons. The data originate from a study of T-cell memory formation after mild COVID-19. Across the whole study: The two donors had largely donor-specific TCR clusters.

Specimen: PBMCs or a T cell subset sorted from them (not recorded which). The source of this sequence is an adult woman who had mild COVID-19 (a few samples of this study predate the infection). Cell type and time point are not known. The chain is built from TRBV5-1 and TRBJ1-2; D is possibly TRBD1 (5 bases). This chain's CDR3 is CASSLATIQDLNYGYTF. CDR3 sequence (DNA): TGCGCCAGCAGCTTGGCCACGATACAGGATCTGAACTATGGCTACACCTTC.